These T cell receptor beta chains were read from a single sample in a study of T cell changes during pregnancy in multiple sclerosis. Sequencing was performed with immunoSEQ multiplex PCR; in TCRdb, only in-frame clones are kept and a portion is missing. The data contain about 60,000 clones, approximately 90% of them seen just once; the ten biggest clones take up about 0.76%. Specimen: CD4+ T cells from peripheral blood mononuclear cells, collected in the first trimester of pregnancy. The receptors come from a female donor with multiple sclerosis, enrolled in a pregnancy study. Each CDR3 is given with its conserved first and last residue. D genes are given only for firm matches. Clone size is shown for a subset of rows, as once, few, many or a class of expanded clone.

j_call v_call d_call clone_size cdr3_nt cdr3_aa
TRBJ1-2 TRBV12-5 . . TGTGCTAGTGGTCCCGGGACACGGAACTATGGCTACACCTTC CASGPGTRNYGYTF
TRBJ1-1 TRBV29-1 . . TGCAGCGTTCGATCCTTCGGACAGCAGAACACTGAAGCTTTCTTT CSVRSFGQQNTEAFF
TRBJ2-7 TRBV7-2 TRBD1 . TGTGCCAGCAGCTTAGCTGGGGACAGGGGGCGTGAGCAGTACTTC CASSLAGDRGREQYF
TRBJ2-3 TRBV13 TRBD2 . TGTGCCAGCAGCTTAAGGACTAGCGGGATCCGCACAGATACGCAGTATTTT CASSLRTSGIRTDTQYF
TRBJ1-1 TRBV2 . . TGTGCCAGCACGGAGACTAGGGCAGATAGGAACACTGAAGCTTTCTTT CASTETRADRNTEAFF
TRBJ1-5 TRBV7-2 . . TGTGCCAGCAGCTTATCATCGGGAAGTCAGCCCCAGCATTTT CASSLSSGSQPQHF
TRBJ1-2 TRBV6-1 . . TGTGCCAGCAGTGAAGGGATAGGCTTTGAGGCCTATGGCTACACCTTC CASSEGIGFEAYGYTF
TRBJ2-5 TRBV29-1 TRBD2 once TGCAGCGTACCTAGCGGGGGTGAGACCCAGTACTTC CSVPSGGETQYF
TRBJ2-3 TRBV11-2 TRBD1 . TGTGCCAGCAGCCCGGGACAGGGATTGATAGAGACGCAGTATTTT CASSPGQGLIETQYF
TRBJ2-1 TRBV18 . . TGTGCCAGCTCACCATCTCAGGGCTACAATGAGCAGTTCTTC CASSPSQGYNEQFF
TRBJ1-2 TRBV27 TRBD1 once TGTGCCAGCAGTTTATTGCCGGGACAGGGGATACATGGCTACACCTTC CASSLLPGQGIHGYTF
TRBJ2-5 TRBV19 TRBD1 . TGTGCCAGTAGTATAGATCACGCAGGGGGCTCGAAGACCCAGTACTTC CASSIDHAGGSKTQYF
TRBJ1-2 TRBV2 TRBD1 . TGTGCCAGCGGGCCCCCAGGACAGGGGTATTATGGCTACACCTTC CASGPPGQGYYGYTF
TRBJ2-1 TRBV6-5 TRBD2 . TGTGCCAGCACCGGGGGGGCCAGTAATGAGCAGTTCTTC CASTGGASNEQFF
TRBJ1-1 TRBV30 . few TGTGCCTGGAGGGCGAACACTGAAGCTTTCTTT CAWRANTEAFF
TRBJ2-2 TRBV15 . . TGTGCCACCAGCAGACCTAGCACCGCGAACACCGGGGAGCTGTTTTTT CATSRPSTANTGELFF
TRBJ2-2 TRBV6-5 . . TGTGCCAGCAGGAGGAACACCGGGGAGCTGTTTTTT CASRRNTGELFF
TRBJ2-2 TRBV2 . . TGTGCCAGCAGTGGCCCGGGGTCCGGGGAGCTGTTTTTT CASSGPGSGELFF
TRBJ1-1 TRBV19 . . TGTGCCAGTAGTATCAGGGCCCCGGACACTGAAGCTTTCTTT CASSIRAPDTEAFF
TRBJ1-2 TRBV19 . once TGTGCCAGTACCCTAAACCCCTCCGGGGGCTACACCTTC CASTLNPSGGYTF
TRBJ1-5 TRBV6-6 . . TGTGCCAGCAGTTGGGGTCGAGACGGAGGGGCGCCCCAGCATTTT CASSWGRDGGAPQHF
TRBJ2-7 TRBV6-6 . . TGTGCCAGCAGTGTCCGGGACTGGGGAACCTACGAGCAGTACTTC CASSVRDWGTYEQYF
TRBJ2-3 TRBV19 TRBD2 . TGTGCCAGTAGTATGCTAGCGGGGAACACAGATACGCAGTATTTT CASSMLAGNTDTQYF
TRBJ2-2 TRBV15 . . TGTGCCACCAGCAGAAACAGGGTCGGGGCCACCGGGGAGCTGTTTTTT CATSRNRVGATGELFF
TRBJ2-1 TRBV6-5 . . TGTGCCAGCAGACCTCGGCGGGTCCAATACAATGAGCAGTTCTTC CASRPRRVQYNEQFF
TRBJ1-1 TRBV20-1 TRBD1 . TGCGGAGACAGGGTGGGCACTGAAGCTTTCTTT CGDRVGTEAFF
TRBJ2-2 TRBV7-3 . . TGTGCCAGCTCCAAGAACACCGGGGAGCTGTTTTTT CASSKNTGELFF
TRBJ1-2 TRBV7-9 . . TGTGCCAGCAGCTTAAATAGCTTCTATGGCTACACCTTC CASSLNSFYGYTF
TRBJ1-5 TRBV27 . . TGTGCCAGCAGTTCCCGCCGGGGGACCAATTCAAATCAGCCCCAGCATTTT CASSSRRGTNSNQPQHF
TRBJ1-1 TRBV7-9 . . TGTGCCAGCAGCTTAGCGGGACAAAACACTGAAGCTTTCTTT CASSLAGQNTEAFF
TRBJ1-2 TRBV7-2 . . TGTGCCAGCAGCCCGAGACAGTTCCTAGCTAACTATGGCTACACCTTC CASSPRQFLANYGYTF
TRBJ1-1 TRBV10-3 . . TGTGCCATCAGTCTGACAATTAACACTGAAGCTTTCTTT CAISLTINTEAFF
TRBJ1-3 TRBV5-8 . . TGTGCCAGCAGCTTTTCTTCTCGAAACACCATATATTTT CASSFSSRNTIYF
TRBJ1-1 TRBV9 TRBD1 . TGTGCCAGCAGCGCCTTTGGACAGGGGTACACTGAAGCTTTCTTT CASSAFGQGYTEAFF